The 21 T cell receptor beta chains in this list originate from one sample, sequenced in a study of T-cell reconstitution after alpha-beta-depleted transplantation in children. TCRbeta library preparation incorporated unique molecular identifiers. TCRdb independently ran MiXCR on the PCR reads; one entry per CDR3 protein. The sample has some 600,000 distinct CDR3 sequences; 10% to 15% are singletons. Source: PBMCs, mostly from graft donor cells, taken 360 days after TCRalphabeta/CD19-depleted stem cell transplant. These TCRs come from a male patient younger than 18 who had a stem cell transplant for acute myeloid leukemia, so the T cells may come from the graft donor.

This clonotype has just a few counts. The rearrangement links TRBV6-5 to TRBJ2-1; TRBD2 aligns across 7 bases. CDR3 length equals 17 residues. CDR1 and CDR2 from the germline V gene are MNHEY and SVGAGI. With 3 bases clipped from V and 4 bases from J, the junction kept 12 bases outside the gene matches. The CDR3 sequence is CASSYGAGDLWYNEQFF. CDR3 DNA: TGTGCCAGCAGTTATGGGGCGGGAGACCTTTGGTACAATGAGCAGTTCTTC.

This clonotype was counted a few times. The chain has TRBV9 and TRBJ2-7; TRBD1 matches at 10 bases. Germline V gives CDR1 SGDLS, CDR2 YYNGEE. V gave up 4 bases and J gave up 1 base; unmatched junction bases: 5. CDR3 size: 15 residues. The CDR3 coding sequence is TGTGCCAGCAGCTACGACAGGGGGCCATCCTACGAGCAGTACTTC. Translation gives CASSYDRGPSYEQYF.

The rearrangement uses TRBV20-1 and TRBJ2-7, with a tentative D call TRBD1 (5 bases). Germline-derived CDR1 and CDR2 are DFQATT and SNEGSKA (reference sequence). The CDR3 is 13 residues long. Trimming took off 4 bases at V and 6 bases at J, with 16 bases between the two ends. The CDR3 nucleotides are TGCAGTGCTATCAGGGATCTAGTGAGCGAGCAGTACTTC. The encoded protein is CSAIRDLVSEQYF.

This clonotype showed up many times. This chain joins TRBV20-1 and TRBJ2-3, with 8 positions matching TRBD2. The CDR3 is 15 amino acids. J was trimmed by 5 bases and V by 3 bases; bases with no gene match: 10. Germline V lookup: CDR1 DFQATT, CDR2 SNEGSKA (reference sequence). The CDR3 loop reads CSASSYSGRGDTQYF. Written as DNA, the CDR3 is TGCAGTGCTAGTAGTTACAGCGGGAGAGGAGATACGCAGTATTTT.

The rearrangement joins TRBV18 to TRBJ2-7; 10 bases map to TRBD2. The CDR3 has 17 residues. Germline-derived CDR1 and CDR2 are KGHSH and LQKENI. V trimming: 5 bases; J trimming: 1 base; junction bases outside the gene matches: 11. The DNA for the CDR3 is TGTGCCAGCTCAGGGGGACTTGCTAGCGGGAGTTCCTACGAGCAGTACTTC. Its protein is CASSGGLASGSSYEQYF.

The chain is built from TRBV7-6 and TRBJ2-2, with D maybe TRBD1 (6 bases). Trimming removed 3 bases at V and 7 bases at J, with 12 bases between. The CDR3 is 14 residues long. CDR1 is SGHVS, CDR2 FNYEAQ, per germline. In DNA, the CDR3 is TGTGCCAGCAGCTTCTTAGGGGGTGACGGGGAGCTGTTTTTT. Residues: CASSFLGGDGELFF.

The rearrangement uses TRBV9 and TRBJ1-2, with D maybe TRBD1 (5 bases). The V end was cut by 0 bases, the J end by 13 bases, with 13 bases between. The CDR3 sequence is 12 residues long. CDR1 is SGDLS and CDR2 is YYNGEE in the germline V gene. CDR3 loop: CASSVDLGGLTF. The CDR3 DNA follows: TGTGCCAGCAGCGTAGACCTGGGGGGTCTCACCTTC.

This clonotype was counted only a few times. This chain joins TRBV12-3 or TRBV12-4 and TRBJ2-3; 8 bases match TRBD2. The CDR3 has 20 residues. Losses at the gene ends were 1 base for V and 5 bases for J; bases not matched to a gene: 20. The CDR3 sequence is CASSLGPGGAGGSWLDTQYF. The CDR3 DNA is TGTGCCAGCAGTTTAGGGCCCGGGGGGGCGGGAGGTTCATGGTTAGATACGCAGTATTTT.

A few counts support this clonotype. The chain links TRBV5-1 to TRBJ2-1; 10 bases are shared with TRBD2. Germline CDR1 reads SGHRS; CDR2 reads YFSETQ. The CDR3 totals 17 residues. V gave up 1 base and J gave up 5 bases; unmatched junction bases: 9. CDR3 coding DNA: TGCGCCAGCAGCTTGCTGGTAGCGGGAGGATCTCACAATGAGCAGTTCTTC. It codes for CASSLLVAGGSHNEQFF.

This clonotype was counted a few times. The V call is TRBV20-1, the J call TRBJ2-2; possibly TRBD1 or TRBD2 for D (5 bases each). V lost 2 bases to trimming and J lost 0 bases, with 16 bases between them. Germline V CDR1 and CDR2: DFQATT, SNEGSKA (reference sequence). This CDR3 contains 17 residues. The CDR3, as DNA: TGCAGTGCTAGACCCCCCCAGGGAGCTTCGAACACCGGGGAGCTGTTTTTT. Translation gives CSARPPQGASNTGELFF.

V usage is TRBV29-1 and J usage is TRBJ2-7, with D possibly matching TRBD2 (5 bases). V lost 6 bases and J 0 bases, leaving 18 bases between the germline ends. Germline values: CDR1 SQVTM, CDR2 ANQGSEA. The CDR3 consists of 15 residues. The CDR3 DNA follows: TGCAGCGTCGAGCGAGTCGATGGGAGCTCCTACGAGCAGTACTTC. Residues: CSVERVDGSSYEQYF.

This clonotype has more than one count but fewer than ten. V is TRBV4-3 and J is TRBJ2-1, with 14 bases identical to TRBD2. With V trimmed by 0 bases and J by 7 bases, 14 bases remained unmatched. Germline CDR1 is LGHNA and CDR2 is YSLEER. This CDR3 spans 20 amino acids. CDR3 coding DNA: TGCGCCAGCAGCCAAGATAGGGGGAGGGGGACTAGCGGGAGTTGGAATGAGCAGTTCTTC. Protein: CASSQDRGRGTSGSWNEQFF.

The J gene is TRBJ2-5, the V gene TRBV29-1; 16 nucleotides line up with TRBD2. The CDR3 has 15 amino acids. V was pared by 7 bases and J by 5 bases, with 7 bases of the junction left unmatched. Per germline, CDR1 SQVTM and CDR2 ANQGSEA. This CDR3 is CSAGTSGGVGETQYF. The CDR3 DNA follows: TGCAGCGCTGGGACTAGCGGGGGGGTGGGGGAGACCCAGTACTTC.

The chain employs TRBV7-2 and TRBJ1-6; D gene ambiguous. CDR1 and CDR2 from the germline V gene are SGHTA and FQGNSA. The CDR3 is 17 residues long. The V end lost 7 bases, the J end lost 7 bases, and 23 bases lay between the germline ends. The CDR3: CASTLSTASRVNSPLHF. The CDR3 DNA is TGTGCCAGCACCCTATCAACGGCCTCGCGGGTGAATTCACCCCTCCACTTT.

The chain employs TRBV18 and TRBJ2-5; TRBD2 agrees at 12 bases. CDR1 and CDR2 (germline): KGHSH, LQKENI. The CDR3 is 17 residues long. J lost 5 bases, V lost 5 bases, and 12 bases had no gene match. CDR3 amino acids: CASSSLAGGPSVETQYF. CDR3 nucleotide sequence: TGTGCCAGCTCATCCCTAGCGGGAGGGCCCTCGGTGGAGACCCAGTACTTC. The full variable domain, with the rest looked up from reference TRBV18 and TRBJ2-5, is NAGVMQNPRHLVRRRGQEARLRCSPMKGHSHVYWYRQLPEEGLKFMVYLQKENIIDESGMPKERFSAEFPKEGPSILRIQQVVRGDSAAYFCASSSLAGGPSVETQYFGPGTRLLVL.

This chain uses TRBV28 with TRBJ1-5; 8 bases agree with TRBD1. Trimming at V came to 6 bases and at J to 6 bases, leaving 4 bases not matched to a gene. The V gene's germline CDR1 is MDHEN and CDR2 SYDVKM. The CDR3 has 13 residues. This CDR3 is CASRGQEIQPQHF. The CDR3 DNA is TGTGCCAGCAGGGGACAGGAGATTCAGCCCCAGCATTTT.

This chain connects TRBV15 to TRBJ2-7; TRBD1 agrees at 9 bases. Looked up from germline, CDR1 is LNHNV and CDR2 is YYDKDF (reference sequence). The V segment lost 4 bases and the J segment 0 bases; nucleotides outside the gene matches: 13. This CDR3 has 18 amino acids. The CDR3 spells CATSTREPGTGISYEQYF. CDR3 DNA: TGTGCCACCAGCACCCGAGAGCCGGGGACAGGGATCTCCTACGAGCAGTACTTC.

This clonotype was seen only a few times. The rearrangement links TRBV29-1 to TRBJ1-5; 7 nucleotides agree with TRBD1. Trimming removed 7 bases from V and 3 bases from J; junction bases left unmatched: 3. Germline CDR1 is SQVTM and CDR2 is ANQGSEA. The CDR3 contains 12 residues. Written as DNA, the CDR3 is TGCAGCGCGGACAGGATCAATCAGCCCCAGCATTTT. Amino acids: CSADRINQPQHF.

A few counts support this clonotype. One end of the junction does not line up with germline, which may come from a read error. This chain connects TRBV7-7 to TRBJ2-3; 13 bases map to TRBD2. The CDR3 extends over 17 amino acids. The germline gives CDR1 SSHAT, CDR2 FNYEAQ (reference sequence). The CDR3 nucleotides are TGTGCTAGCAGCCGAGGCCGACTAGCGGGAGGATTAGATACGCAGTATTTT. The encoded protein is CASSRGRLAGGLDTQYF.

The chain has TRBV15 and TRBJ2-7; D gene ambiguous. Between the trimmed V and J ends, which lost 11 bases and 0 bases, there was a span of 14 bases. The CDR3 has 13 residues. Germline CDR1 is LNHNV and CDR2 is YYDKDF (reference sequence). Here the CDR3 DNA reads TGTGCCTCACATGCCGGGTACTCCTACGAGCAGTACTTC. Translating gives CASHAGYSYEQYF.

This clonotype turned up a few times. The chain combines TRBV28 with TRBJ2-1; the D gene could be TRBD1 or TRBD2 (5 bases each). Deletions cut 1 base from V and 15 bases from J, with 19 bases between. This CDR3 spans 14 amino acids. CDR1 is MDHEN and CDR2 is SYDVKM in the germline V gene. CDR3 coding DNA: TGTGCCAGCAGTTTATTGGGTAGCGCGAGGGGTTGGTTCTTC. This encodes CASSLLGSARGWFF.